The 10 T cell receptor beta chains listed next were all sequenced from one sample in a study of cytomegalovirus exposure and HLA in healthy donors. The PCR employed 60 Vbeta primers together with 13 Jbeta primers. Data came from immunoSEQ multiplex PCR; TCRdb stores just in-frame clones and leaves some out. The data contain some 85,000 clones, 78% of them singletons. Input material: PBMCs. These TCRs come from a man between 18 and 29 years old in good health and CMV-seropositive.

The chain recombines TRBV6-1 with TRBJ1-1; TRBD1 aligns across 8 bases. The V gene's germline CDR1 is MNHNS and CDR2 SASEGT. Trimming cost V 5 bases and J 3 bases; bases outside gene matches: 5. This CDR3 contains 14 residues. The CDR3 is CASSTQTGDTEAFF. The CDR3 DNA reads TGTGCCAGCAGTACCCAGACAGGGGACACTGAAGCTTTCTTT.

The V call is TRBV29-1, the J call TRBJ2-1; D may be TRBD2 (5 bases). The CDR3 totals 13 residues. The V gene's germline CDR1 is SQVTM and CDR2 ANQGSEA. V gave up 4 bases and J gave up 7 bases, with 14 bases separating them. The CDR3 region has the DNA TGCAGCGTTGTCGGGAATTGGAGAAATGAGCAGTTCTTC. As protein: CSVVGNWRNEQFF.

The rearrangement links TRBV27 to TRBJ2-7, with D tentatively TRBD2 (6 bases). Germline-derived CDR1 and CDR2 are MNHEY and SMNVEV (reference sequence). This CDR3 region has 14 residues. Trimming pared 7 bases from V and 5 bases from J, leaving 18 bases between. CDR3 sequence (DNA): TGTGCCAGCAAATGGGGGGAAAAGCCCCACGAGCAGTACTTC. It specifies CASKWGEKPHEQYF.

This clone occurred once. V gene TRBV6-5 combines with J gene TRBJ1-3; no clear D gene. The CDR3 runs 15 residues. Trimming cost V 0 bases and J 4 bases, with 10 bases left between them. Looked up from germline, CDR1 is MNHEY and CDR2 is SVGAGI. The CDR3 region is CASSYSSGSGNTIYF. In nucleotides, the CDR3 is TGTGCCAGCAGTTACTCTTCCGGGTCAGGAAACACCATATATTTT.

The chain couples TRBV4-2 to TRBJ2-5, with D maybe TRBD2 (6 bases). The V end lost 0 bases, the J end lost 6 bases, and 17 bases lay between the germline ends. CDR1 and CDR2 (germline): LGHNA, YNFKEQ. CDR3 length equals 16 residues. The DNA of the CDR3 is TGTGCCAGCAGCCAAGATCTTTCCGGGAGTAGGAAGACCCAGTACTTC. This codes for CASSQDLSGSRKTQYF.

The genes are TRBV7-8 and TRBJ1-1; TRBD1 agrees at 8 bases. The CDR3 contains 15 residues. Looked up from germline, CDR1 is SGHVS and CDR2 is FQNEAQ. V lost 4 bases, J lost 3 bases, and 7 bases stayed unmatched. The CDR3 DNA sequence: TGTGCCAGCAGCTGGATGGACAGGGCCCACACTGAAGCTTTCTTT. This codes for CASSWMDRAHTEAFF.

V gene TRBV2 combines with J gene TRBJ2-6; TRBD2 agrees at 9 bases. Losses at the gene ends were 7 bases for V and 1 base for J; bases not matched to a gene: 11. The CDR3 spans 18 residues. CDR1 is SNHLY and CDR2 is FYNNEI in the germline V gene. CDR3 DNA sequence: TGTGCCAGCACTGTTTTAGCGGGAGCATTATCTGGGGCCAACGTCCTGACTTTC. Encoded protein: CASTVLAGALSGANVLTF.

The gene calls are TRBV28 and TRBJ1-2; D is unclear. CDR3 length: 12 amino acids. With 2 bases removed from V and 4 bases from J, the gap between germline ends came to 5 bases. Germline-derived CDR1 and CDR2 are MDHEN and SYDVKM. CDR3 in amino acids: CASSLPGYGYTF. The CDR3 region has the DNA TGTGCCAGCAGTTTACCGGGCTATGGCTACACCTTC.

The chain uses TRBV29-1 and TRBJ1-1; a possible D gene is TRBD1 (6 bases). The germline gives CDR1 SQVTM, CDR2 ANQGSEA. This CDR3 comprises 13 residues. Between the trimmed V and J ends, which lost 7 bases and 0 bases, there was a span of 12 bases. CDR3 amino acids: CSASGAMNTEAFF. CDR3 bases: TGCAGCGCCTCAGGGGCGATGAACACTGAAGCTTTCTTT.

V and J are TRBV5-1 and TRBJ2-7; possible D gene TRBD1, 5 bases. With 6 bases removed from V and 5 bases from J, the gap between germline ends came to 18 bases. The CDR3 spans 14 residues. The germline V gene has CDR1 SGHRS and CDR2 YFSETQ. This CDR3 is CASNPPQGSDEQYF. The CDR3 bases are TGCGCCAGCAACCCCCCCCAGGGCAGCGACGAGCAGTACTTC.